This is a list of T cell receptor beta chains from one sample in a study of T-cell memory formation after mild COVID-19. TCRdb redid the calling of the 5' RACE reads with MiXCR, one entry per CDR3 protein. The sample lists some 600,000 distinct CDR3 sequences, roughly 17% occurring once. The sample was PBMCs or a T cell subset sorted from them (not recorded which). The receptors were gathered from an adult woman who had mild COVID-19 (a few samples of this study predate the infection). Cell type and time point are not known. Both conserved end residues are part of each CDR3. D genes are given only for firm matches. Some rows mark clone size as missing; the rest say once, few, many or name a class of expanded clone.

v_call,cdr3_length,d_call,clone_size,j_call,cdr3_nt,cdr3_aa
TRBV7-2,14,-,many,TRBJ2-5,TGTGCCAGCACCTCCTCGCGGGGCCAAGAGACCCAGTACTTC,CASTSSRGQETQYF
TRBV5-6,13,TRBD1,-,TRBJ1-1,TGTGCCAGCAGCGATGGGACAGGGGCTGAAGCTTTCTTT,CASSDGTGAEAFF
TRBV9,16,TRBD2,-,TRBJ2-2,TGTGCCAGCAGCGTAGCCAGCGGGGGGCCAATGGGGGAGCTGTTTTTT,CASSVASGGPMGELFF
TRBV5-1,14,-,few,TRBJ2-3,TGCGCCAGCAGCCTGGGGTTAGTTCAAGATACGCAGTATTTT,CASSLGLVQDTQYF
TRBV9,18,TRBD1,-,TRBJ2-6,TGTGCCAGCAGCCATGGGACAGGCCGTCCCTCTGGGGCCAACGTCCTGACTTTC,CASSHGTGRPSGANVLTF
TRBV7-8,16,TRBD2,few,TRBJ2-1,TGTGCCAGCAGCGGCCGACTAGCGCTTACCTACAATGAGCAGTTCTTC,CASSGRLALTYNEQFF
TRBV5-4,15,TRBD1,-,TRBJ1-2,TGTGCCAGCAGCTTAGGAGGACAGGGAGGCTACGGCTACACCTTC,CASSLGGQGGYGYTF
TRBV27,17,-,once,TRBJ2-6,TGTGCCAGCAGTTTGCAGTTCCAAGTCTCTGGGGCCAACGTCCTGACTTTC,CASSLQFQVSGANVLTF
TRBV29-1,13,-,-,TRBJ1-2,TGCAGCGTTGAAGATTTCCGCAAGAGGGGCTACACCTTC,CSVEDFRKRGYTF
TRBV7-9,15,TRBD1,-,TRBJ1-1,TGTGCCAGCAGCTTAGGGGACAGGGAGGGTACTGAAGCTTTCTTT,CASSLGDREGTEAFF
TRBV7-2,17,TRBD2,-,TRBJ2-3,TGTGCCAGCAGCTTAGCGCCACTAGCGGGAGTAATGGGTACGCAGTATTTT,CASSLAPLAGVMGTQYF
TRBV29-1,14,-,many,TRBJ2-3,TGCAGCGCTGCCCCGGGGGCTAGCACAGATACGCAGTATTTT,CSAAPGASTDTQYF
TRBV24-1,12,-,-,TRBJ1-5,TGTGCCACCAGTGATGTGACCCAGCCCCAGCATTTT,CATSDVTQPQHF
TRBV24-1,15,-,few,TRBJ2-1,TGTGCCACCAGTGATTTTGGGCAGGCCTGGAATGAGCAGTTCTTC,CATSDFGQAWNEQFF
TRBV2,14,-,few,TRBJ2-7,TGTGCCAGCAGTGGTTTAGCTTCAACCTACGAGCAGTACTTC,CASSGLASTYEQYF
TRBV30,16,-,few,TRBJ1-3,TGTGCCTGGAGTGTACGTCGGGGCTCGGTCCCCCATATAGTATATTTT,CAWSVRRGSVPHIVYF
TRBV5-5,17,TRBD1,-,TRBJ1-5,TGTGCCAGCAGCTCGTCGTTTGTACGACAGGGTGGACAGCCCCAGCATTTT,CASSSSFVRQGGQPQHF
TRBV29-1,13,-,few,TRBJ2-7,TGCAGCGTTGACTCAGAGGGGTCCTACGAGCAGTACTTC,CSVDSEGSYEQYF
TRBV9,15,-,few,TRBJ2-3,TGTGCCAGCAGCCCTCGCCCTAAAGGGCCAGATACGCAGTATTTT,CASSPRPKGPDTQYF
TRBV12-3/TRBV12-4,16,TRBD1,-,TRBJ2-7,TGTGCCAGCAGCACGCCGCCGGGACAGGGGGCCTACGAGCAGTACTTC,CASSTPPGQGAYEQYF
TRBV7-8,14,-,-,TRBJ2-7,TGTGCCAGCAGCGCCACGGCGAGCTCCTACGAGCAGTACTTC,CASSATASSYEQYF
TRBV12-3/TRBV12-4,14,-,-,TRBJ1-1,TGTGCCAGCAGTTTTGGGAGTATGAACACTGAAGCTTTCTTT,CASSFGSMNTEAFF
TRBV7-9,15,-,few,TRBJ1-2,TGTGCCAGCAGCTTAGAGGTCAGGTCTGGCTATGGCTACACCTTC,CASSLEVRSGYGYTF
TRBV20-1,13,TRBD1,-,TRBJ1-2,TGCAGTGCTTCTACAGGGGTTGGCTATGGCTACACCTTC,CSASTGVGYGYTF
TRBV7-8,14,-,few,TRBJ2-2,TGTGCCAGCAGCCACACTTTTGGTGCCGGGGAGCTGTTTTTT,CASSHTFGAGELFF
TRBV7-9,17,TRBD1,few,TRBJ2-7,TGTGCCAGCAGCGGACAGGCGGTTGCCGGATGGGGCTACGAGCAGTACTTC,CASSGQAVAGWGYEQYF
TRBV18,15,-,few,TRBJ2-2,TGTGCCAGCTCACCCGGGACACCGAACACCGGGGAGCTGTTTTTT,CASSPGTPNTGELFF
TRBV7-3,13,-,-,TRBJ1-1,TGTGCCAGCAGCTTAACTCCGAGGACCGGAGCTTTCTTT,CASSLTPRTGAFF
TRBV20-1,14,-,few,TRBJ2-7,TGCAGTGCTATCGGAGGGGGAGGGCCACACGAGCAGTACTTC,CSAIGGGGPHEQYF
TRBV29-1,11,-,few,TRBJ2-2,TGCAGTTCTATCTCCACCGGGGAGCTGTTTTTT,CSSISTGELFF
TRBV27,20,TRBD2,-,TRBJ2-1,TGTGCCAGCACCACTCTCCCGGGACTAGCGGGAGTTAAAGGTTACAATGAGCAGTTCTTC,CASTTLPGLAGVKGYNEQFF
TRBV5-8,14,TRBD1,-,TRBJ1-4,TGTGCCAGCAGCCGGGGACAGAATAATGAAAAACTGTTTTTT,CASSRGQNNEKLFF
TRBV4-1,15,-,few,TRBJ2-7,TGCGCCAGCAGCCCGGCGCGAGAGGGGCAGTTCAAGCAGTACTTC,CASSPAREGQFKQYF
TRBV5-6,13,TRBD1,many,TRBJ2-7,TGTGCCAGCAGCTGGGGACAGGCCTACGAGCAGTACTTC,CASSWGQAYEQYF
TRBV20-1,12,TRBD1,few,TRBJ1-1,TGCAGTGCTAGAGATCGGGCAGGGGGAGCTTTCTTT,CSARDRAGGAFF
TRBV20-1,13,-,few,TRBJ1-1,TGCAGTGCCTCAGGGGATTCGAACACTGAAGCTTTCTTT,CSASGDSNTEAFF
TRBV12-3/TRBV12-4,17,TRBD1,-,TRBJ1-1,TGTGCCAGCAGTCCCCCGGGATGGCAGGGGGCGCGAACTGAAGCTTTCTTT,CASSPPGWQGARTEAFF
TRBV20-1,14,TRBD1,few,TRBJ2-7,TGCAGTGCGAGTTCGACAGGGGGAAAGAACGAGCAGTACTTC,CSASSTGGKNEQYF
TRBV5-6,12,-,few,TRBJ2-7,TGTGCCAGCAGCTTGGCGTTCGACGAGCAGTACTTC,CASSLAFDEQYF
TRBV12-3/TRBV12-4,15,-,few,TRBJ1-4,TGTGCCAGCAGTTCCCCCGTCGGGCTTAATGAAAAACTGTTTTTT,CASSSPVGLNEKLFF
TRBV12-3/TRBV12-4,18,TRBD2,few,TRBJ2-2,TGTGCCAGCAGTTCTAAGGGGCCTAGCGGGAGTGTCCCCGGGGAGCTGTTTTTT,CASSSKGPSGSVPGELFF
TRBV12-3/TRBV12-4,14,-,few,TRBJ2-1,TGTGCCAGCAGTCCTAGACGGGGGGCACATGAGCAGTTCTTC,CASSPRRGAHEQFF
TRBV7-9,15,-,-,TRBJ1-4,TGTGCCAGCAGCCGTGCAGGGCCTTCTAATGAAAAACTGTTTTTT,CASSRAGPSNEKLFF
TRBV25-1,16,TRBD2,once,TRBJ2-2,TGTGCCAGCAGTGACCCTACTGGGGCGGGAGACGGGGAGCTGTTTTTT,CASSDPTGAGDGELFF
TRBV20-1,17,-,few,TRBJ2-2,TGCAGTGCTAGAGATTCTAGGCCAAAGACGAACACCGGGGAGCTGTTTTTT,CSARDSRPKTNTGELFF
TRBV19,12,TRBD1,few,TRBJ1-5,TGTGCCGCTCAGGGGGGGAATCAGCCCCAGCATTTT,CAAQGGNQPQHF
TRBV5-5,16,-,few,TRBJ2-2,TGTGCCAGCAGCTTGGCGTACGGGGCGAACACCGGGGAGCTGTTTTTT,CASSLAYGANTGELFF
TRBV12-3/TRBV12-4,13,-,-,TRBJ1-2,TGTGCCAGCAGTTTCGGTGAGGGGGATGGCTACACCTTC,CASSFGEGDGYTF
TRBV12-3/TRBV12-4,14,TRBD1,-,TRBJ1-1,TGTGCCAGCAGTCTAGAGACAGGGGTCACTGAAGCTTTCTTT,CASSLETGVTEAFF
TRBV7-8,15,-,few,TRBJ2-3,TGTGCCAGCAGCTTCCGGGCAGGGGACACAGATACGCAGTATTTT,CASSFRAGDTDTQYF